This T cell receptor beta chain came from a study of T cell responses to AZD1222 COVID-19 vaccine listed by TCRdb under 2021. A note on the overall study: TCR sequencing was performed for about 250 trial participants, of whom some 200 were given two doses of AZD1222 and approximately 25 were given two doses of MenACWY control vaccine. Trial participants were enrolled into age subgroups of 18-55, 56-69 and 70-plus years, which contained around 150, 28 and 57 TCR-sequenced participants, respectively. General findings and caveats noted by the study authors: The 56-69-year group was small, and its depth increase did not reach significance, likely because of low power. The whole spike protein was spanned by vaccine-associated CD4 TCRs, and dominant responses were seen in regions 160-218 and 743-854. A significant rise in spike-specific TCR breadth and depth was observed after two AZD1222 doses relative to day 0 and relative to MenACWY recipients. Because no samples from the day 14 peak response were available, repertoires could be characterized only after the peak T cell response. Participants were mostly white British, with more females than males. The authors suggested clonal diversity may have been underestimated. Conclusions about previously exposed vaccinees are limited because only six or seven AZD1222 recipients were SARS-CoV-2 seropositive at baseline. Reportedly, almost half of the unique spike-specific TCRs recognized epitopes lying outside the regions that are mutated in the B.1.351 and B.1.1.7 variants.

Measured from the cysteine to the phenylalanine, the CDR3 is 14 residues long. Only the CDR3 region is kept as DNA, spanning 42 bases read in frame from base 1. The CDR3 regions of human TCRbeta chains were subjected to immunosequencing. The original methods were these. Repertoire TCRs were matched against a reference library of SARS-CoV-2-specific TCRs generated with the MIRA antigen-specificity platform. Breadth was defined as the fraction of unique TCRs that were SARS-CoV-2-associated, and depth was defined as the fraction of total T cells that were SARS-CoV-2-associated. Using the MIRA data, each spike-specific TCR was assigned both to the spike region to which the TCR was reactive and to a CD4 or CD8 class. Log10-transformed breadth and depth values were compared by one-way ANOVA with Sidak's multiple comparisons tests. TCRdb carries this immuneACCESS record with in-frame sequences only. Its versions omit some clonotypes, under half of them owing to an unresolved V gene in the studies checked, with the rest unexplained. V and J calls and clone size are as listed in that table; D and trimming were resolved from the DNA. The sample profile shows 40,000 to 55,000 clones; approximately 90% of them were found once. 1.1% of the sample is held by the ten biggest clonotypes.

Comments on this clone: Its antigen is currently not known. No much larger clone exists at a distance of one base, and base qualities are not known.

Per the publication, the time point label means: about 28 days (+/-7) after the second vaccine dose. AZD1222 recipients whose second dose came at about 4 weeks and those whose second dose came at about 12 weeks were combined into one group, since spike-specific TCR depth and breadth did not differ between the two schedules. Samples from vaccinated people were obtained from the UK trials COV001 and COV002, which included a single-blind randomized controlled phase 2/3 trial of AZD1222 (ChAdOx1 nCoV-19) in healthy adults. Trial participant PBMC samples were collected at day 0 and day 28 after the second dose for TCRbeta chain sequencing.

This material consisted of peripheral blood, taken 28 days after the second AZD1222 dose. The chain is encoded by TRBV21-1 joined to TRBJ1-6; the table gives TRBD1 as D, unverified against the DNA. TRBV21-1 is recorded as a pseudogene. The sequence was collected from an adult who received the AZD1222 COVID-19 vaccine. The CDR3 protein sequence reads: CASSKCAGNSPLHF. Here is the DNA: TGTGCCAGCAGCAAATGTGCAGGGAACTCACCCCTCCACTTT.